Below, 6 T cell receptor beta chains from the same sample are listed, as sequenced in a study of cytomegalovirus exposure and HLA in healthy donors. PCR used 60 Vbeta primers and 13 Jbeta primers. Clones were sequenced by immunoSEQ multiplex PCR, and TCRdb holds only the in-frame ones, with some missing. The sample data list roughly 50,000 clones. Sequenced input: PBMCs. These receptors originate from a female donor in good health and CMV-seronegative.

The gene calls are TRBV6-5 and TRBJ1-2; TRBD1 agrees at 11 bases. V dropped 6 bases and J dropped 4; count of bases not matched to a gene: 4. CDR3 size: 14 residues. Germline V gives CDR1 MNHEY, CDR2 SVGAGI. CDR3 in amino acids: CASRTGTGGYGYTF. CDR3 coding DNA: TGTGCCAGCAGGACCGGGACAGGGGGCTATGGCTACACCTTC.

The J gene is TRBJ1-4, the V gene TRBV30, with unresolved D. There are 14 residues in the CDR3. Germline values: CDR1 GTSNPN, CDR2 SVGIG (reference sequence). V was pared by 4 bases and J by 12 bases, with 21 bases between. The CDR3 DNA is TGTGCCTGGAAATTGGGCCACCCTATATTGGAACTGTTTTTT. Amino acid sequence: CAWKLGHPILELFF.

V gene TRBV4-1 combines with J gene TRBJ2-1; 9 bases are a match to TRBD1. Germline lookup yields CDR1 MGHRA and CDR2 YSYEKL. The CDR3 runs to 18 residues. Trimming at V came to 1 base and at J to 6 bases, leaving 13 bases not matched to a gene. CDR3 in DNA: TGCGCCAGCAGCCAAGGGGGCGGGGGACAGGGAGCGAGCAATGAGCAGTTCTTC. This codes for CASSQGGGGQGASNEQFF.

The chain employs TRBV4-3 and TRBJ1-3; D perhaps matches TRBD1 (6 bases). The CDR3 runs 15 residues. V lost 0 bases and J 0 bases, leaving 6 bases between the germline ends. Germline lookup yields CDR1 LGHNA and CDR2 YSLEER. This CDR3 is CASSQDRGSGNTIYF. Here the CDR3 DNA reads TGCGCCAGCAGCCAAGACAGGGGCTCTGGAAACACCATATATTTT.

The J gene is TRBJ2-2, the V gene TRBV4-2, with TRBD2 matching 7 bases. V was clipped by 0 bases and J by 3 bases; unmatched bases: 4. The CDR3 covers 16 residues. From germline, CDR1 is LGHNA and CDR2 YNFKEQ. The CDR3 DNA reads as TGTGCCAGCAGCCAAGACGGCGGGGGTTACACCGGGGAGCTGTTTTTT. As protein: CASSQDGGGYTGELFF.

This chain links TRBV4-1 with TRBJ2-1; unclear D gene. The V end lost 1 base, the J end lost 9 bases, and 10 bases lay between the germline ends. CDR1 is MGHRA and CDR2 is YSYEKL in the germline V gene. This CDR3 region has 13 residues. The CDR3 here is CASSQGWAGEQFF. DNA for the CDR3: TGCGCCAGCAGCCAAGGGTGGGCTGGTGAGCAGTTCTTC.